Listed here are 24 T cell receptor beta chains from one sample, sequenced in a study of cytomegalovirus exposure and HLA in healthy donors. In the PCR, 60 Vbeta and 13 Jbeta primers were used. Some clones are missing from TCRdb's copy, which holds only in-frame ones; the method was immunoSEQ multiplex PCR. Of about 170,000 clones listed, 82% are singletons. The sample consisted of PBMCs. These receptors originate from a male donor in good health and CMV-seronegative.

The V call is TRBV9, the J call TRBJ1-3; 9 nucleotides agree with TRBD1. The CDR3 contains 17 residues. V lost 3 bases to trimming and J lost 1 base; unmatched junction nucleotides: 8. CDR1 SGDLS and CDR2 YYNGEE come from the germline V gene. This chain's CDR3 is CASSGRTGDWSGNTIYF. CDR3 nucleotides: TGTGCCAGCAGCGGACGGACAGGGGATTGGTCTGGAAACACCATATATTTT.

The J gene is TRBJ2-1, the V gene TRBV19; D remains ambiguous. CDR1 and CDR2 (germline): LNHDA, SQIVND (reference sequence). Trimming pared 3 bases from V and 5 bases from J, leaving 5 bases between. This CDR3 has 12 amino acids. The CDR3 spells CASSISDNEQFF. The CDR3 DNA sequence: TGTGCCAGTAGTATTTCGGACAATGAGCAGTTCTTC.

This chain joins TRBV5-6 and TRBJ2-1; 12 bases match TRBD1. CDR1 is SGHDT and CDR2 is YYEEEE in the germline V gene. V lost 3 bases to trimming and J lost 7 bases; unmatched junction nucleotides: 11. The CDR3 consists of 17 residues. CDR3 amino acids: CASSSTKRDRGLNEQFF. CDR3 nucleotides: TGTGCCAGCAGCTCCACCAAAAGGGACAGGGGGCTAAATGAGCAGTTCTTC.

The chain has TRBV7-2 and TRBJ2-1; 9 bases map to TRBD2. Trimming at V came to 3 bases and at J to 0 bases, leaving 6 bases not matched to a gene. Germline V gives CDR1 SGHTA, CDR2 FQGNSA. CDR3 length: 17 residues. CDR3 loop: CASSLEVSGSSYNEQFF. The CDR3 DNA reads as TGTGCCAGCAGCTTGGAAGTTAGCGGGAGCTCCTACAATGAGCAGTTCTTC.

In this sample, this clone turned up once. A read error may account for a junction end that differs from germline. The chain links TRBV7-2 to TRBJ2-5, with unresolved D. The CDR3 runs 13 residues. Germline V gene sequence: CDR1 SGHTA, CDR2 FQGNSA. This chain's CDR3 is CASSLARREAQYF. The DNA of the CDR3 is TGTGCCAGCAGCTTAGCAAGGAGAGAGGCCCAGTACTTC.

This chain connects TRBV14 to TRBJ1-1, with D possibly matching TRBD1 (5 bases). Germline CDR1 and CDR2: SGHDN and FVKESK. Trimming cost V 4 bases and J 7 bases, with 13 bases left between them. This CDR3 is built from 13 residues. The CDR3 coding sequence is TGTGCCAGCAGCCCCCAGCTTGACAGTGAAGCTTTCTTT. Its protein product is CASSPQLDSEAFF.

The CDR3, as DNA: TGTGCCAGCAGGCGTGAGGAGAGACAGGGGGCTCGCTACACCTTC. Protein: CASRREERQGARYTF. J is TRBJ1-2 and V is TRBV2; 10 positions agree with TRBD1. Germline V CDR1 and CDR2: SNHLY, FYNNEI. CDR3 length: 15 amino acids. The junction had 13 bases not matched to a gene; V was cut back by 6 bases and J by 9 bases. The variable domain in full, with the rest retrieved from reference TRBV2 and TRBJ1-2, is EPEVTQTPSHQVTQMGQEVILRCVPISNHLYFYWYRQILGQKVEFLVSFYNNEISEKSEIFDDQFSVERPDGSNFTLKIRSTKLEDSAMYFCASRREERQGARYTFGSGTRLTVV.

The DNA of the CDR3 is TGTGCCAGCAGCTCGGGACTTACACACTACGAGCAGTACTTC. This encodes CASSSGLTHYEQYF. The V call is TRBV7-9, the J call TRBJ2-5, with D maybe TRBD2 (6 bases). The J call is in doubt because the DNA end fits TRBJ2-7 better. CDR3 length: 14 residues. CDR1 and CDR2 from the germline V gene are SEHNR and FQNEAQ (reference sequence).

Written as DNA, the CDR3 is TGTGCCTGGAGGGGGGCAGGGGACACCGGGGAGCTGTTTTTT. It yields the protein CAWRGAGDTGELFF. The chain has TRBV30 and TRBJ2-2; perhaps TRBD1 as D (6 bases). Germline assignment: CDR1 GTSNPN and CDR2 SVGIG (reference sequence). Trimming took off 3 bases at V and 3 bases at J, with 11 bases between the two ends. The CDR3 consists of 14 residues.

The V and J genes are TRBV19 and TRBJ2-2; D uncertain. This CDR3 is 13 amino acids long. Germline CDR1 reads LNHDA; CDR2 reads SQIVND (reference sequence). V shed 7 bases and J shed 0 bases, with 6 bases lying between them. Written as DNA, the CDR3 is TGTGCCAGTACCCAGTCGAACACCGGGGAGCTGTTTTTT. Its protein is CASTQSNTGELFF. The variable domain in full, completed from reference TRBV19 and TRBJ2-2, reads DGGITQSPKYLFRKEGQNVTLSCEQNLNHDAMYWYRQDPGQGLRLIYYSQIVNDFQKGDIAEGYSVSREKKESFPLTVTSAQKNPTAFYLCASTQSNTGELFFGEGSRLTVL.

Regarding this clone: One end of the junction does not line up with germline, which may come from a read error. The V call is TRBV7-9, the J call TRBJ1-3; D not certain. The CDR3 length is 15 residues. Germline lookup yields CDR1 SEHNR and CDR2 FQNEAQ (reference sequence). The CDR3 bases are TGTTCCAGCAGCTCCGAGCGGGTCTTGACGGACACCATATATTTT. This translates into CSSSSERVLTDTIYF.

The V call is TRBV27, the J call TRBJ2-1; no firm D call. The V end lost 1 base, the J end lost 7 bases, and 8 bases lay between the germline ends. From germline, CDR1 is MNHEY and CDR2 SMNVEV (reference sequence). The CDR3 covers 13 residues. The CDR3 DNA reads TGTGCCAGCAGTTTATGGGCAGTGAATGAGCAGTTCTTC. Translation gives CASSLWAVNEQFF.

This chain links TRBV6-1 with TRBJ2-7, with D uncertain. CDR1 and CDR2 (germline): MNHNS, SASEGT. V was pared by 4 bases and J by 2 bases, with 6 bases between. The CDR3 extends over 12 amino acids. The CDR3 DNA sequence: TGTGCCAGCAGTGCAACAGCCTACGAGCAGTACTTC. Amino acid sequence: CASSATAYEQYF.

The rearrangement joins TRBV7-3 to TRBJ2-5; D may be TRBD2 (6 bases). There are 17 residues in the CDR3. Per the germline V gene, CDR1 is SGHTA and CDR2 is FQGTGA. The V gene lost 5 bases and the J gene lost 5 bases, with 24 bases spanning the gap. The chain's CDR3 is CASSPSQLIPGVETQYF. The CDR3 DNA reads TGTGCCAGCAGCCCGAGCCAACTGATTCCGGGGGTGGAGACCCAGTACTTC.

The chain joins TRBV5-6 to TRBJ1-3, with 7 bases aligning to TRBD1. The CDR3 spans 17 residues. V lost 3 bases, J lost 0 bases, and 9 bases stayed unmatched. The germline V gene has CDR1 SGHDT and CDR2 YYEEEE. The chain's CDR3 is CASSSTRQGSSGNTIYF. The CDR3 bases are TGTGCCAGCAGCTCCACAAGACAGGGCAGCTCTGGAAACACCATATATTTT.

As DNA, the CDR3 is TGCGCCAGCAGCCAAGGGAACTACCCGAGCTCCTACAATGAGCAGTTCTTC. Protein sequence: CASSQGNYPSSYNEQFF. The chain carries TRBV4-1 and TRBJ2-1; D gene ambiguous. Trimming removed 1 base from V and 0 bases from J, with 13 bases in between. The CDR3 length is 17 residues. Germline lookup yields CDR1 MGHRA and CDR2 YSYEKL.

The V call is TRBV5-6, the J call TRBJ2-6, with 11 bases matching TRBD1. This CDR3 is 17 amino acids long. With 0 bases clipped from V and 4 bases from J, the junction kept 3 bases outside the gene matches. Germline values: CDR1 SGHDT, CDR2 YYEEEE. CDR3: CASSLGTGGLGANVLTF. The CDR3 bases are TGTGCCAGCAGCTTGGGGACAGGGGGCTTAGGGGCCAACGTCCTGACTTTC.

This clone was seen a few times. The V call is TRBV6-6, the J call TRBJ1-4, with D tentatively TRBD1 (6 bases). CDR1 is MNHNY, CDR2 SVGAGI, per germline (reference sequence). Trimming removed 4 bases at V and 1 base at J, with 7 bases between. This CDR3 comprises 14 residues. CDR3 sequence: CASSWDKTNEKLFF. The CDR3 nucleotides are TGTGCCAGCAGTTGGGACAAAACTAATGAAAAACTGTTTTTT.

This clone showed up just once. The V call is TRBV9, the J call TRBJ2-7; TRBD2 matches 9 bases. J gave up 5 bases and V 0 bases, and 9 bases lay outside the gene matches. Germline V lookup: CDR1 SGDLS, CDR2 YYNGEE. This CDR3 has 16 residues. Here the CDR3 reads CASSVAGGRALDEQYF. CDR3 sequence (DNA): TGTGCCAGCAGCGTAGCTGGCGGGAGGGCCCTGGACGAGCAGTACTTC.

The genes are TRBV18 and TRBJ2-7; D gene ambiguous. The V gene lost 2 bases and the J gene lost 2 bases, with 7 bases spanning the gap. CDR1 is KGHSH and CDR2 is LQKENI in the germline V gene. This CDR3 has 13 residues. CDR3 sequence: CASSPNSPYEQYF. CDR3 coding DNA: TGTGCCAGCTCACCAAACTCTCCCTACGAGCAGTACTTC.

V usage is TRBV6-1 and J usage is TRBJ2-7; 9 bases fit TRBD1. The ends lost 7 bases at V and 5 bases at J; junction bases unmatched: 9. CDR1 is MNHNS, CDR2 SASEGT, per germline. CDR3 size: 14 residues. CDR3 coding DNA: TGTGCCAGCACCCGCGGACAGGGGTCCCACGAGCAGTACTTC. This translates into CASTRGQGSHEQYF.

The CDR3 DNA follows: TGTGCCAGCATCCCAGGGATTTGGCAAATCGGGTACACTGAAGCTTTCTTT. Translating gives CASIPGIWQIGYTEAFF. V and J are TRBV7-2 and TRBJ1-1, with D possibly matching TRBD1 (5 bases). V lost 7 bases and J lost 3, with 24 bases in between. CDR1 is SGHTA, CDR2 FQGNSA, per germline. This CDR3 has 17 amino acids. Supplemented by reference TRBV7-2 and TRBJ1-1, the full variable domain reads GAGVSQSPSNKVTEKGKDVELRCDPISGHTALYWYRQSLGQGLEFLIYFQGNSAPDKSGLPSDRFSAERTGGSVSTLTIQRTQQEDSAVYLCASIPGIWQIGYTEAFFGQGTRLTVV.

V gene TRBV5-4 combines with J gene TRBJ2-7; the match to TRBD2 covers 12 bases. Losses at the gene ends were 4 bases for V and 7 bases for J; bases not matched to a gene: 15. The germline V gene encodes CDR1 SGHNT and CDR2 YYREEE (reference sequence). The CDR3 loop spans 17 amino acids. CDR3 nucleotides: TGTGCCAGCAGCCCACGACTAGCGGGGGCGAAACTACGAGAGCAGTACTTC. Translated: CASSPRLAGAKLREQYF.

V and J are TRBV9 and TRBJ2-5, with 7 bases that match TRBD2. The CDR3 is made up of 15 amino acids. Losses at the gene ends were 0 bases for V and 4 bases for J; bases not matched to a gene: 6. Germline CDR1 reads SGDLS; CDR2 reads YYNGEE. The DNA of the CDR3 is TGTGCCAGCAGCGTAGCCGGGGGGAGGGGAGAGACCCAGTACTTC. Its translation is CASSVAGGRGETQYF.